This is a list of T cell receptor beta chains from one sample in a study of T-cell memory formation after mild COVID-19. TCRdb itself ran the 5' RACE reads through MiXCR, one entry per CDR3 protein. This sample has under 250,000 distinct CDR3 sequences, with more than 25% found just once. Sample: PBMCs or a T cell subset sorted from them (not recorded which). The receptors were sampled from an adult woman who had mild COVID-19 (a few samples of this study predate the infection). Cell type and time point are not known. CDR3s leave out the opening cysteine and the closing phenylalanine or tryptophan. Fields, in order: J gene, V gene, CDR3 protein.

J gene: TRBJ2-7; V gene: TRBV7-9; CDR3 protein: ASSFGQVSYEQY
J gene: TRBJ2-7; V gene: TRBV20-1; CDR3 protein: SARDPGQGALAYEQY
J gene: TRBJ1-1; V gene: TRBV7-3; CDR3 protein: ASSLTAGMNTEAF
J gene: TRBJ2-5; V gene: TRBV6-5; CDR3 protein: ASSYSYRQETQY
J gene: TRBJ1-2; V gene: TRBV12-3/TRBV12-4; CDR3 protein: ASSNTGANGYT
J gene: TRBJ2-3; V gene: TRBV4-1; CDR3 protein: ASSRGLAGGRGDTQY
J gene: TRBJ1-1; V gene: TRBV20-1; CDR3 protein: SARDSRAGEGNTEAF
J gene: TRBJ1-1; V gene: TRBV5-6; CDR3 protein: ASSLQRGRNTEAF
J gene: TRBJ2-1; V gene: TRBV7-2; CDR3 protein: ASSLDGAYNEQF
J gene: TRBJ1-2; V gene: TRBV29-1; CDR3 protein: SVDLTGGGYGYT
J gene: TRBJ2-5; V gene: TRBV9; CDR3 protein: ASSPDGQGRETQY
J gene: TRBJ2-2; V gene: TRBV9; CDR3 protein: ASSVADRTGELF
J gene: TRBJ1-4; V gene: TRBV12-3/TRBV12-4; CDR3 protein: ASSRYAGQGEKLF
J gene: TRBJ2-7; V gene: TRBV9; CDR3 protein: ASSVRPGLPWGEQY
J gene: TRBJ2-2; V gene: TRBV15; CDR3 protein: ATSNQGQGTGELF
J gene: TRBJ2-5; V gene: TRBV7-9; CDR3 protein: ASSLGLAGEETQY
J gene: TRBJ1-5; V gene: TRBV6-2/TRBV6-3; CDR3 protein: ATGTADYSNQPQH
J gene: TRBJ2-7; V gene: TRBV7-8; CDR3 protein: ASSPDTGGYEQY
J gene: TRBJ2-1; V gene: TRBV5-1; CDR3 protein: ASRVGAASGQF
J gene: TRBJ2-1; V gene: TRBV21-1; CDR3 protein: ASSKWVSPRPPF
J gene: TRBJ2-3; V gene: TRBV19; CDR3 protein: ASSSTGTTSTDTQY
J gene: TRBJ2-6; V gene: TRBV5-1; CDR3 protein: ASTDRASGANVLT
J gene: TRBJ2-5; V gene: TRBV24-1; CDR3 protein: ATSDRQGSLEETQY
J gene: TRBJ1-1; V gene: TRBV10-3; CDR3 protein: AISSGPNTEAF
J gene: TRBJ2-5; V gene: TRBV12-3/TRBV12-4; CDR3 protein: ASSLAGGGETQY
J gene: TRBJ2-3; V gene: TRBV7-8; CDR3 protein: ASSFSGGVDTDTQY
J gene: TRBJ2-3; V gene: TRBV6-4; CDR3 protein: ASSVLPTDTQY
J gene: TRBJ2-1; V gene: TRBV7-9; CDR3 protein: ASSLARTGPYNEQF
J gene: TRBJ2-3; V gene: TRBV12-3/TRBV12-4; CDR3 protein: ASSLGIARTDTQY
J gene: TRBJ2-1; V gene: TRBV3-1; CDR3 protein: ASSQDLTSGGYNEQF
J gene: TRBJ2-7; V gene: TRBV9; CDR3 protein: ASSVGASYEQY
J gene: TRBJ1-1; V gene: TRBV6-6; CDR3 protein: ASSSLGGQGAEAF
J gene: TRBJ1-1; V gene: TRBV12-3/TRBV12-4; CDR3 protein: ASSLTGTNTEAF
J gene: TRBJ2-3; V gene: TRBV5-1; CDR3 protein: ASRTASGVSADTQY
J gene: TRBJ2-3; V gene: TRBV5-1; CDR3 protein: ASSLTGAGNVGTQY
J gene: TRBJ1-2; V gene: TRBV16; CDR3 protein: ASSPYTQSGT
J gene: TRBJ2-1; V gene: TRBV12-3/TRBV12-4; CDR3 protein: ASSLTVNNEQF
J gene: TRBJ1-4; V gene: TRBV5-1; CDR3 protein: ASSLRGLDEKLF
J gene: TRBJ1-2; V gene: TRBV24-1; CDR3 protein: ATSDGAGGGRDYGYT
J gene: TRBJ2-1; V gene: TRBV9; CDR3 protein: ASSVAEYNEQF
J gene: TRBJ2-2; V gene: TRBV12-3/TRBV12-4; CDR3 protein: ASSPHHWGGASGNPGELF
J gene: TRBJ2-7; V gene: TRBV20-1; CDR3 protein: SARGIGEQY
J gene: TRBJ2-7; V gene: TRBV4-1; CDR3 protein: ASSQARTEVYEQY
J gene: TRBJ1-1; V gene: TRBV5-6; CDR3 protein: ASSSRAGPTEAF
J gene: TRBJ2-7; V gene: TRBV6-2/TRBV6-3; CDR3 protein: ASSYPIEVTYEQY
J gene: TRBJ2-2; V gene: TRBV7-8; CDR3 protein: ASSLGQVTGELF
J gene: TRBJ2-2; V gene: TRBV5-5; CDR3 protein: ASSPIQGPTGELF
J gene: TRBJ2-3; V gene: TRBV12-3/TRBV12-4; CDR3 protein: ASSPRTYTQY
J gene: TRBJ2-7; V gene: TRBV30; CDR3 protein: AWGGFSYEQY
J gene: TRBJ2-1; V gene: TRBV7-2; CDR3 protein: ASSFTSGSYNEQF
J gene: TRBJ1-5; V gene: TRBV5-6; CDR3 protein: ASSRNMQDRGQRGNQPQH
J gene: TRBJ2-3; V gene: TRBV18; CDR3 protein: ASSPPGVKLLGTQY
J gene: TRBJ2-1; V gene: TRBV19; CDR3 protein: ASSLRTRSDEQF
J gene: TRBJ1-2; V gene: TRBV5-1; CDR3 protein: ASDRGDGYGYT
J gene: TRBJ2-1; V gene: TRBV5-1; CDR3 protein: ASSLARDPPYNEQF
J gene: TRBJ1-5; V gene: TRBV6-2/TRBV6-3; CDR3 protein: ASSYSRGRNQPQH
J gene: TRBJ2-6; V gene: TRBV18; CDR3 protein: ASSPSSGANVLT
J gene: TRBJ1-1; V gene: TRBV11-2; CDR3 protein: ASSLDLGDLPGAF